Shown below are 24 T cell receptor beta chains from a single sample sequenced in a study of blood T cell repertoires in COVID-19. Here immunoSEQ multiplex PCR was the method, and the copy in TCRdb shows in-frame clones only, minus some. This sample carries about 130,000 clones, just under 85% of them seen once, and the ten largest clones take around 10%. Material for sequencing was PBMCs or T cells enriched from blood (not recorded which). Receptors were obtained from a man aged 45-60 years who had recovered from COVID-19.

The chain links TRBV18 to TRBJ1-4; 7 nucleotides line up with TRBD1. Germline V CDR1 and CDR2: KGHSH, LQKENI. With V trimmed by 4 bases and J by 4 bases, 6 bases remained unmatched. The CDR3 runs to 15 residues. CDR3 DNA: TGTGCCAGCTCACTCGCGGGGACAGTTAATGAAAAACTGTTTTTT. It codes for CASSLAGTVNEKLFF.

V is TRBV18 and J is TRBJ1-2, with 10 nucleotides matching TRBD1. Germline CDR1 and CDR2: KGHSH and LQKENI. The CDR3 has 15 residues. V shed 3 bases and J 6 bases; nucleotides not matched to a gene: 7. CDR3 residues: CASSPRGTGEDGYTF. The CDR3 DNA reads TGTGCCAGCTCACCCAGAGGGACAGGGGAGGATGGCTACACCTTC. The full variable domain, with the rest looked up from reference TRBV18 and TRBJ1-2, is NAGVMQNPRHLVRRRGQEARLRCSPMKGHSHVYWYRQLPEEGLKFMVYLQKENIIDESGMPKERFSAEFPKEGPSILRIQQVVRGDSAAYFCASSPRGTGEDGYTFGSGTRLTVV.

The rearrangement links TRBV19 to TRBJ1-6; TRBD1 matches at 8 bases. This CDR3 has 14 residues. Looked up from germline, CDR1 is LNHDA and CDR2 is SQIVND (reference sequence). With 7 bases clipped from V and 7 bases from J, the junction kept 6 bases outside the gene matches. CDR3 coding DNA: TGTGCCAGTACCACGACAGGGGCGAATTCACCCCTCCACTTT. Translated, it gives CASTTTGANSPLHF. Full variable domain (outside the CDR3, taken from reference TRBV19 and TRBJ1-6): DGGITQSPKYLFRKEGQNVTLSCEQNLNHDAMYWYRQDPGQGLRLIYYSQIVNDFQKGDIAEGYSVSREKKESFPLTVTSAQKNPTAFYLCASTTTGANSPLHFGNGTRLTVT.

CDR3 residues: CASSLNRGMESPLHF. Here the CDR3 DNA reads TGTGCCAGCAGCTTAAACCGGGGGATGGAATCACCCCTCCACTTT. This chain links TRBV7-3 with TRBJ1-6, with a weak D call TRBD1 (5 bases). The CDR3 is 15 amino acids. Trimming left V 1 base short and J 10 bases short, with 14 bases between. Per the germline V gene, CDR1 is SGHTA and CDR2 is FQGTGA.

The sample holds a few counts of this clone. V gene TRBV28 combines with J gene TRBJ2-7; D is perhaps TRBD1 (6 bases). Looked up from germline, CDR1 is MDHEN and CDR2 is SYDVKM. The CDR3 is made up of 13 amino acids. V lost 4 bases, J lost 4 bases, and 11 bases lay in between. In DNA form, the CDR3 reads TGTGCCAGCAGTTCCGGACAGTTTTACGAGCAGTACTTC. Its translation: CASSSGQFYEQYF. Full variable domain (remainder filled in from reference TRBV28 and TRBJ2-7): DVKVTQSSRYLVKRTGEKVFLECVQDMDHENMFWYRQDPGLGLRLIYFSYDVKMKEKGDIPEGYSVSREKKERFSLILESASTNQTSMYLCASSSGQFYEQYFGPGTRLTVT.

The CDR3 region has the DNA TGTGCCTCGAACAGGGGGGGGCAAGAGACCCAGTACTTC. Translated, it gives CASNRGGQETQYF. The gene calls are TRBV30 and TRBJ2-5, with D tentatively TRBD1 (8 bases). CDR3 length: 13 residues. V lost 7 bases and J 2 bases, leaving 14 bases between the germline ends. The germline CDR1 and CDR2 sequences are GTSNPN and SVGIG (reference sequence). The full variable domain, its missing parts supplied by reference TRBV30 and TRBJ2-5, is SQTIHQWPATLVQPVGSPLSLECTVEGTSNPNLYWYRQAAGRGLQLLFYSVGIGQISSEVPQNLSASRPQDRQFILSSKKLLLSDSGFYLCASNRGGQETQYFGPGTRLLVL.

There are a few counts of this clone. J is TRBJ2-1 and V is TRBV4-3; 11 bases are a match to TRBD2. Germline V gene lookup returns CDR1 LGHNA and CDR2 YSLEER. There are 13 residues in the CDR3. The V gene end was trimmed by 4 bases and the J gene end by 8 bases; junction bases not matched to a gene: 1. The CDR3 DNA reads TGCGCCAGCAGCCTAGCGGGGGGGGATGAGCAGTTCTTC. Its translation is CASSLAGGDEQFF.

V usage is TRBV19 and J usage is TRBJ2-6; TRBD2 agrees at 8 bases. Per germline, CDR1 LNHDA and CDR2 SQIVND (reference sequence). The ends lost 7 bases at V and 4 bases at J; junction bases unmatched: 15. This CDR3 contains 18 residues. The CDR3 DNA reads TGTGCCAGTACCCAACCACGGACGGGGGGGTCGGGGGCCAACGTCCTGACTTTC. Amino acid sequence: CASTQPRTGGSGANVLTF.

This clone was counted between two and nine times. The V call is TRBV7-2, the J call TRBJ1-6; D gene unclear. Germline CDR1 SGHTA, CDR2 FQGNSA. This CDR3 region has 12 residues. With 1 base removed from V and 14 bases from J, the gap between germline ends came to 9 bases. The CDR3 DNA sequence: TGTGCCAGCAGCTTAGACAGCCCAACCCTCCACTTT. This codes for CASSLDSPTLHF.

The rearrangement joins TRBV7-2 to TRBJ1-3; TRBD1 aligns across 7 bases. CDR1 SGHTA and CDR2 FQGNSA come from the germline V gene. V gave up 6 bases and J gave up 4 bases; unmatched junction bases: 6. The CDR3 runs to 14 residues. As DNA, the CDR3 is TGTGCCAGCAGGTCGGGACAGCTCGGAAACACCATATATTTT. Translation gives CASRSGQLGNTIYF.

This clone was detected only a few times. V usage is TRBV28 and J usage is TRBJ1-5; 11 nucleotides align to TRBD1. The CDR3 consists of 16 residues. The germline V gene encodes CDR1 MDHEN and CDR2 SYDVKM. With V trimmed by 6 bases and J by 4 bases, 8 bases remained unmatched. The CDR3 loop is CASSPGQGVFNQPQHF. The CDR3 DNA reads TGTGCCAGCAGCCCGGGACAGGGGGTTTTTAATCAGCCCCAGCATTTT.

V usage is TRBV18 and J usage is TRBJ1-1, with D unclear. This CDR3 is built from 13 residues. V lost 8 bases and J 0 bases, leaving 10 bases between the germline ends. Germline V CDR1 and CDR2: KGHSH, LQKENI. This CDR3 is CASATQVNTEAFF. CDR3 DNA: TGTGCCAGCGCCACACAAGTGAACACTGAAGCTTTCTTT. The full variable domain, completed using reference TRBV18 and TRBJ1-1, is NAGVMQNPRHLVRRRGQEARLRCSPMKGHSHVYWYRQLPEEGLKFMVYLQKENIIDESGMPKERFSAEFPKEGPSILRIQQVVRGDSAAYFCASATQVNTEAFFGQGTRLTVV.

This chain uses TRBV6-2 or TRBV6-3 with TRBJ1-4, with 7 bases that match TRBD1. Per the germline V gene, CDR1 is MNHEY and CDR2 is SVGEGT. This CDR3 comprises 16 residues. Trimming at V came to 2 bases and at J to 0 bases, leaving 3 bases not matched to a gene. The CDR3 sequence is CASSYGTVATNEKLFF. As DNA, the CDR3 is TGTGCCAGCAGTTACGGGACAGTTGCAACTAATGAAAAACTGTTTTTT.

CDR3 residues: CASSPGTVNEKLFF. DNA of the CDR3: TGTGCCAGTAGCCCCGGGACAGTAAATGAAAAACTGTTTTTT. The chain recombines TRBV19 with TRBJ1-4; 7 bases map to TRBD1. Unmatched junction bases numbered 6, after V lost 6 bases and J lost 5 bases. The CDR3 loop spans 14 amino acids. Germline-derived CDR1 and CDR2 are LNHDA and SQIVND (reference sequence).

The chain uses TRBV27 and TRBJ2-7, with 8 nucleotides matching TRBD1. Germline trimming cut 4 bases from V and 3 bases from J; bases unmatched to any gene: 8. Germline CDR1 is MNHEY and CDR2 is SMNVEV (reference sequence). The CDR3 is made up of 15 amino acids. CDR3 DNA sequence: TGTGCCAGCAGTTCGTTGGGACAGGCTAACTACGAGCAGTACTTC. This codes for CASSSLGQANYEQYF.

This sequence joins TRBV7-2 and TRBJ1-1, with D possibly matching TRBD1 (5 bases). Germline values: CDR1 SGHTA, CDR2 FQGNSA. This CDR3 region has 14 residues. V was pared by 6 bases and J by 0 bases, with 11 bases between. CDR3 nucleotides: TGTGCCAGCAGTCTAAGACAGCTGAACACTGAAGCTTTCTTT. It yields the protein CASSLRQLNTEAFF.

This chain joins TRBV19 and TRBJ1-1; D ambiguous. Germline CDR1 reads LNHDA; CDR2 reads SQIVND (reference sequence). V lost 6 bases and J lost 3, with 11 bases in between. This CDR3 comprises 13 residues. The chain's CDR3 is CASRPGWDTEAFF. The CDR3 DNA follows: TGTGCCAGTAGGCCCGGGTGGGACACTGAAGCTTTCTTT.

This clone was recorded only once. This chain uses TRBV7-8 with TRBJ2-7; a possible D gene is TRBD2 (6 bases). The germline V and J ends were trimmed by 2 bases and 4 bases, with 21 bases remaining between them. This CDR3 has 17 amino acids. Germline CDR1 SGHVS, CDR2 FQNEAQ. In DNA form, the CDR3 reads TGTGCCAGCAGCTTATCCCCCCGGGGTCAGGGACTTTACGAGCAGTACTTC. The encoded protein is CASSLSPRGQGLYEQYF.

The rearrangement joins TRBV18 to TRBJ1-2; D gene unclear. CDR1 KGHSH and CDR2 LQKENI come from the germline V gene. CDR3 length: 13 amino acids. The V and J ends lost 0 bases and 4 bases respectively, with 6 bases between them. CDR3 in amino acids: CASSPPSRYGYTF. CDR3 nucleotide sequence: TGTGCCAGCTCACCACCCTCCCGCTATGGCTACACCTTC.

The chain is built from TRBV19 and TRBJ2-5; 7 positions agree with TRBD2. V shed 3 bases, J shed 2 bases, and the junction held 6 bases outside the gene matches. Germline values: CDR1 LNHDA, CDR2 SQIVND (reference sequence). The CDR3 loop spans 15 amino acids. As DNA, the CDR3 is TGTGCCAGTAGTATGGGTTGGGGGGGGCAAGAGACCCAGTACTTC. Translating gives CASSMGWGGQETQYF.

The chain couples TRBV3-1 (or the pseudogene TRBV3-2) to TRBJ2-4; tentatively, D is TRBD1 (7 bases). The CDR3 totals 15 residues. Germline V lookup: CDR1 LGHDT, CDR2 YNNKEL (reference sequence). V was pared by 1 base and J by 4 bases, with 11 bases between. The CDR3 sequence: CASSQGQGGKNIQYF. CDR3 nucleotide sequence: TGTGCCAGCAGCCAAGGGCAGGGGGGAAAAAACATTCAGTACTTC.

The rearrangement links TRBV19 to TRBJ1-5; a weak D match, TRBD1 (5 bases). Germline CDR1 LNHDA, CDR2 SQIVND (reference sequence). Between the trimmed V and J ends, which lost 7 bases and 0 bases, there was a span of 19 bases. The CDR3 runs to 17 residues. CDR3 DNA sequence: TGTGCCAGTATGTCTCCTTCGACAGATTATAGCAATCAGCCCCAGCATTTT. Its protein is CASMSPSTDYSNQPQHF. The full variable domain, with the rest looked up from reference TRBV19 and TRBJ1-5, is DGGITQSPKYLFRKEGQNVTLSCEQNLNHDAMYWYRQDPGQGLRLIYYSQIVNDFQKGDIAEGYSVSREKKESFPLTVTSAQKNPTAFYLCASMSPSTDYSNQPQHFGDGTRLSIL.

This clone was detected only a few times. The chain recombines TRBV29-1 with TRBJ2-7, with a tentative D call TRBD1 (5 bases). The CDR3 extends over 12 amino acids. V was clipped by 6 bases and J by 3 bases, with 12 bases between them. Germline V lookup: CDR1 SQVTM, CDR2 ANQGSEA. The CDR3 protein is CSVKRDSYEQYF. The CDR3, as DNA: TGCAGCGTCAAACGAGACAGCTACGAGCAGTACTTC.

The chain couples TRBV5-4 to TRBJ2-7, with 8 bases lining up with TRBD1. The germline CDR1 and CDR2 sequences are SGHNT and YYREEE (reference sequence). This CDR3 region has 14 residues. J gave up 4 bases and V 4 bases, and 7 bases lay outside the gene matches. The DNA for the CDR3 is TGTGCCAGCAGCACCGGACAGGGTAGGTACGAGCAGTACTTC. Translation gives CASSTGQGRYEQYF.